The 8 T cell receptor beta chains given below trace back to one sample, sequenced in a study of regulatory T cells in long-lasting Graves disease (TCRdb year 2021). This specimen's time point label, per the study, means: newly diagnosed GD, antithyroid drugs for less than 3 months. For both TCR sequencing and RNA sequencing, RNA was extracted from PBMCs in TRIzol. Library creation used multiplex PCR. The reads were generated on an Illumina HiSeq 4000. iRepertoire HTBI primers and Arm-PCR amplification of CDR3 regions were used to construct TCR beta libraries. TCRdb took the public reads, trimmed them with fastp at Q25, ran MiXCR for clone calling and kept in-frame beta chains. One record per CDR3 amino acid sequence lists the most common genes and DNA. Present in this sample are roughly 360,000 distinct CDR3 sequences, about 10% of which were seen just once. Approximately 20% of the sample rests with the top ten.

The same sample was also studied in work on T cells in Graves' hyperthyroidism and ophthalmopathy.

The sample in question was peripheral blood mononuclear cells (PBMCs), obtained at new diagnosis, from a patient treated with antithyroid drugs. The origin of the receptors is a woman between 18 and 29 years old with Graves disease. Donor details come from another sample of the same person, matched by shared clones.

Points on this clonotype: In this CDR3 the conserved last residue, phenylalanine or tryptophan, is missing, so a read error is likely. The chain carries TRBV6-2 or TRBV6-3 and TRBJ1-6; no clear D gene. Looked up from germline, CDR1 is MNHEY and CDR2 is SVGEGT. This CDR3 has 13 residues. V was cut by 8 bases and J by 7 bases, with 12 bases left in between. CDR3 loop: CASDYQGNSPLHL. The CDR3 nucleotides read TGTGCCAGCGATTATCAAGGGAATTCACCCCTCCACCTT.

Notes on this clonotype: A much bigger clone sits one base away, suggesting this may be a read error. V is TRBV7-9 and J is TRBJ2-5; D unclear. Germline V CDR1 and CDR2: SEHNR, FQNEAQ (reference sequence). There are 14 residues in the CDR3. As DNA, the CDR3 is TGTGCCAGCAGGTTAGTCGGCCTGCCAGAGACCCAGTACTTC. Its protein is CASRLVGLPETQYF.

Only a few counts were recorded for this clonotype. V usage is TRBV27 and J usage is TRBJ2-1; 7 bases line up with TRBD1. Germline V CDR1 and CDR2: MNHEY, SMNVEV (reference sequence). V gave up 4 bases and J gave up 12 bases; unmatched junction bases: 21. The CDR3 totals 17 residues. The CDR3 sequence is CASSSNTGAALFLGQFF. DNA for the CDR3: TGTGCCAGCAGTTCTAACACAGGGGCAGCTCTCTTTCTGGGGCAGTTCTTC.

The sample holds many counts of this clonotype. The chain combines TRBV3-1 with TRBJ2-7; D is ambiguous. V lost 1 base, J lost 6 bases, and 13 bases lay in between. The length of the CDR3 is 14 residues. In germline, CDR1 is LGHDT, CDR2 YNNKEL (reference sequence). CDR3 DNA: TGTGCCAGCAGCCAAGCACGGACGGTCCGCGAGCAGTACTTC. Translating it yields CASSQARTVREQYF.

This clonotype has more than one count but fewer than ten. V usage is TRBV5-1 and J usage is TRBJ2-2, with TRBD1 matching 8 bases. The V and J ends lost 7 bases and 6 bases, in that order; junction bases with no gene match: 5. Germline lookup yields CDR1 SGHRS and CDR2 YFSETQ. The CDR3 loop spans 13 amino acids. The CDR3 bases are TGCGCCAGCTGGGGACAGGTCCCCGGGGAGCTGTTTTTT. Protein sequence: CASWGQVPGELFF.

The table lists this clonotype with a few counts. This chain links TRBV12-3 or TRBV12-4 with TRBJ2-1; D gene ambiguous. The CDR3 loop spans 15 amino acids. Deletions cut 6 bases from V and 4 bases from J, with 16 bases between. CDR3: CASSLSPDSYNEQFF. DNA for the CDR3: TGTGCCAGCAGCCTCTCGCCCGACTCATACAATGAGCAGTTCTTC.

Remarks on this clonotype: A read error is possible here, since a much larger clone lies one base away. As the CDR3 is not closed by the conserved phenylalanine or tryptophan, this likely results from a read error. V gene TRBV6-2 or TRBV6-3 combines with J gene TRBJ2-1, with a weak D call TRBD2 (6 bases). The V and J ends lost 5 bases and 4 bases respectively, with 12 bases between them. Germline CDR1 and CDR2: MNHEY and SVGEGT. The CDR3 is made up of 14 amino acids. The DNA for the CDR3 is TGTGCCAGCAGTGGAGGGAATCATTACAATGAGCAGTTCCTC. It encodes CASSGGNHYNEQFL.

This clonotype was observed at least ten times. The chain is built from TRBV30 and TRBJ1-6; TRBD1 matches 7 bases. Per germline, CDR1 GTSNPN and CDR2 SVGIG (reference sequence). Trimming cost V 5 bases and J 6 bases; bases outside gene matches: 4. The CDR3 loop spans 13 amino acids. The CDR3 loop is CAWAGTANSPLHF. The CDR3 DNA reads as TGTGCCTGGGCCGGGACAGCTAATTCACCCCTCCACTTT.